This record covers a single T cell receptor (beta chain). This sample was taken from a study of blood T cell repertoires in COVID-19. On the study more broadly: The analysed material was cDNA or gDNA that came from T cells, B-cell-depleted T cells, or PBMCs.

This CDR3 comprises 15 residues. Germline CDR1 is SEHNR and CDR2 is FQNEAQ (reference sequence). Trimming removed 5 bases from V and 5 bases from J; junction bases left unmatched: 8. Authors' data handling: Amplifying reference gene primers gave estimates of nucleated cell counts. TCRdb keeps only in-frame clones here, not all; method: immunoSEQ multiplex PCR. Clone size and the V and J calls come from that table; the DNA yielded D and trimming. Of 390,000 or so clones listed, 75% to 90% are singletons. The sequencing sample was made of PBMCs or T cells enriched from blood (not recorded which). The V and J genes are TRBV7-9 and TRBJ2-1; TRBD2 matches 8 bases. This sequence was found in a young man who had recovered from COVID-19. CDR3 nucleotide sequence: TGTGCCAGCAGCGAAATTATAGCGGGAAACAATGAGCAGTTCTTC. This sequence encodes CASSEIIAGNNEQFF.